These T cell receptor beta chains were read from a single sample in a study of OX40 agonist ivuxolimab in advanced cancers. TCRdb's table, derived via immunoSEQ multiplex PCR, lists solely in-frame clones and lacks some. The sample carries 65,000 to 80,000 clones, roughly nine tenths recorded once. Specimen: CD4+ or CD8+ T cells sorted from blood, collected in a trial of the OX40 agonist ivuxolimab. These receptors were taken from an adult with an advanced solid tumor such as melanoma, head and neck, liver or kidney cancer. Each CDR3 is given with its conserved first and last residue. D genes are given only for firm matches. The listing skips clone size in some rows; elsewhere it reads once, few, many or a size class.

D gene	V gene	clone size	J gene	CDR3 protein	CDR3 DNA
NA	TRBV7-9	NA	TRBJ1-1	CAGKALELMNTEAFF	TGTGCCGGGAAGGCCTTGGAGTTGATGAACACTGAAGCTTTCTTT
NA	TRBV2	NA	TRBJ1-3	CARALGLGNTIYF	TGTGCCAGGGCCCTGGGACTCGGAAACACCATATATTTT
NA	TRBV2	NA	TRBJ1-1	CASKAGVPNTEAFF	TGTGCCAGCAAAGCGGGGGTGCCAAACACTGAAGCTTTCTTT
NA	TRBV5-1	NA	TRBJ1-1	CASSPGASLNTEAFF	TGCGCCAGCAGTCCCGGGGCCAGCCTAAACACTGAAGCTTTCTTT
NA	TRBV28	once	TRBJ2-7	CASSSKEGITYEQYF	TGTGCCAGCAGTTCTAAAGAAGGGATTACCTACGAGCAGTACTTC
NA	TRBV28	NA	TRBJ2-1	CASSSMQQGHEQFF	TGTGCCAGCAGTTCCATGCAACAGGGCCATGAGCAGTTCTTC
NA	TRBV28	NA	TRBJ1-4	CASSLSGGTQKLFF	TGTGCCAGCAGTTTATCGGGGGGCACTCAAAAACTGTTTTTT
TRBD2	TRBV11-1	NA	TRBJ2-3	CASKTTSGFLQDTQYF	TGTGCCAGCAAAACGACTAGCGGGTTTCTTCAAGATACGCAGTATTTT
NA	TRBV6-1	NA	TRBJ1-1	CASSERGTEAFF	TGTGCCAGCAGTGAGAGGGGAACTGAAGCTTTCTTT
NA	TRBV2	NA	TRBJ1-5	CASSETGFSNQPQHF	TGTGCCAGCAGTGAAACAGGGTTTTCGAACCAGCCCCAGCATTTT
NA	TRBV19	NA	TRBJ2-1	CASGGEQFF	TGTGCCAGTGGCGGCGAGCAGTTCTTC